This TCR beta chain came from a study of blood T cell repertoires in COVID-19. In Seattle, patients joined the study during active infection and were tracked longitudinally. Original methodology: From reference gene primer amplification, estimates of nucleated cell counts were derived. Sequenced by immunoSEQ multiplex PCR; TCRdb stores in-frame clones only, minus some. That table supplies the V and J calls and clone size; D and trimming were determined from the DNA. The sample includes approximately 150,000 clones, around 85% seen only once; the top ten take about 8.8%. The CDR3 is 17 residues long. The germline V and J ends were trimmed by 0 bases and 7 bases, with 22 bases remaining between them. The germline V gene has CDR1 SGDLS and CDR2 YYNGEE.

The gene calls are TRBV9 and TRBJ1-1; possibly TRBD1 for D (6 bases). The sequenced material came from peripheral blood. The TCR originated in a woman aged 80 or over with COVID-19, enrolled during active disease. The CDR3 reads CASSVGDGAGEIGEAFF. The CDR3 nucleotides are TGTGCCAGCAGCGTAGGAGATGGGGCAGGGGAGATCGGTGAAGCTTTCTTT.